These T cell receptor beta chains were read from a single sample in a study of shared clonotypes between healthy human individuals. Only in-frame clones appear in the TCRdb table, and some are missing; sequencing was by immunoSEQ multiplex PCR. This sample yields 2.5 million or so clones, of which approximately 92% are seen a single time; over 0.12% belongs to the top ten. The specimen sequenced was naive CD4+ T cells sorted from blood. These receptors were taken from a man aged 18 to 29 in good health. CDR3s include the opening cysteine and the closing phenylalanine or tryptophan. D genes are given only for firm matches. The size entry is marked missing in some rows and otherwise reads once, few, many or a size class.

len: 12
j_gene: TRBJ1-2
d_gene: NA
abundance: NA
v_gene: TRBV30
CDR3nt: TGTGCCTGGAGTGTCACGGGCTATGGCTACACCTTC
CDR3aa: CAWSVTGYGYTF

len: 15
j_gene: TRBJ1-2
d_gene: NA
abundance: NA
v_gene: TRBV5-5
CDR3nt: TGTGCCAGCAGCGCGGACGTGGGGGGTGGCTATGGCTACACCTTC
CDR3aa: CASSADVGGGYGYTF

len: 13
j_gene: TRBJ1-2
d_gene: NA
abundance: NA
v_gene: TRBV6-5
CDR3nt: TGTGCCAGCAGTTACCGGCCGAACTATGGCTACACCTTC
CDR3aa: CASSYRPNYGYTF

len: 13
j_gene: TRBJ2-4
d_gene: NA
abundance: NA
v_gene: TRBV16
CDR3nt: TGTGCCAGCAACCTGGCTGCGGGGACCACTCCGTACTTC
CDR3aa: CASNLAAGTTPYF

len: 14
j_gene: TRBJ2-7
d_gene: NA
abundance: NA
v_gene: TRBV6-6
CDR3nt: TGTGCCAGCAGTGGAACCGACAAGCCCTACGAGCAGTACTTC
CDR3aa: CASSGTDKPYEQYF

len: 16
j_gene: TRBJ2-5
d_gene: TRBD2
abundance: NA
v_gene: TRBV5-4
CDR3nt: TGTGCCAGCAGCACGGGACTAGCGGGAGCTAGTGAGACCCAGTACTTC
CDR3aa: CASSTGLAGASETQYF

len: 14
j_gene: TRBJ1-6
d_gene: TRBD1
abundance: NA
v_gene: TRBV9
CDR3nt: TGTGCCAGCAGCGGGACAGGGGGCGATTCACCCCTCCACTTT
CDR3aa: CASSGTGGDSPLHF

len: 14
j_gene: TRBJ1-3
d_gene: NA
abundance: NA
v_gene: TRBV7-2
CDR3nt: TGTGCCAGCAGCTCAAGGGACTCTGGAAACACCATATATTTT
CDR3aa: CASSSRDSGNTIYF

len: 13
j_gene: TRBJ1-2
d_gene: NA
abundance: NA
v_gene: TRBV19
CDR3nt: TGTGCCAGTAGTATAGACAGGTTGTATGGCTACACCTTC
CDR3aa: CASSIDRLYGYTF

len: 16
j_gene: TRBJ1-4
d_gene: NA
abundance: NA
v_gene: TRBV6-5
CDR3nt: TGTGCCAGCAGTTACTCAGGAAGAAATGGTAATGAAAAACTGTTTTTT
CDR3aa: CASSYSGRNGNEKLFF

len: 13
j_gene: TRBJ2-3
d_gene: NA
abundance: NA
v_gene: TRBV18
CDR3nt: TGTGCCAGCTCGCCTACACTTGCGAATACGCAGTATTTT
CDR3aa: CASSPTLANTQYF

len: 14
j_gene: TRBJ1-4
d_gene: NA
abundance: once
v_gene: TRBV6-4
CDR3nt: TGTGCCAGCAGTGACTGGGCCGGGAAGGAAAAACTGTTTTTT
CDR3aa: CASSDWAGKEKLFF

len: 14
j_gene: TRBJ2-1
d_gene: NA
abundance: NA
v_gene: TRBV5-1
CDR3nt: TGCGCCAGCAGCTTGATAACAGGGGACTATGAGCAGTTCTTC
CDR3aa: CASSLITGDYEQFF

len: 14
j_gene: TRBJ2-5
d_gene: NA
abundance: NA
v_gene: TRBV2
CDR3nt: TGTGCCAGCAGTGAAGCTAGTTTGGGTGAGACCCAGTACTTC
CDR3aa: CASSEASLGETQYF

len: 14
j_gene: TRBJ2-3
d_gene: TRBD2
abundance: NA
v_gene: TRBV18
CDR3nt: TGTGCCAGCTCACCACTGGGAGGGGCAGATACGCAGTATTTT
CDR3aa: CASSPLGGADTQYF

len: 15
j_gene: TRBJ1-1
d_gene: NA
abundance: NA
v_gene: TRBV7-2
CDR3nt: TGTGCCAGCAGCTTGCAGGGCTCAATGAACACTGAAGCTTTCTTT
CDR3aa: CASSLQGSMNTEAFF

len: 15
j_gene: TRBJ1-5
d_gene: NA
abundance: NA
v_gene: TRBV27
CDR3nt: TGTGCCAGCAGCCTCGAAGGGGCTGGCAATCAGCCCCAGCATTTT
CDR3aa: CASSLEGAGNQPQHF

len: 14
j_gene: TRBJ2-2
d_gene: TRBD2
abundance: NA
v_gene: TRBV7-2
CDR3nt: TGTGCCAGCAGCCGACTAGCTCACACCGGGGAGCTGTTTTTT
CDR3aa: CASSRLAHTGELFF

len: 13
j_gene: TRBJ1-4
d_gene: TRBD1
abundance: NA
v_gene: TRBV18
CDR3nt: TGTGCCAGCTCACCGGACAGGGTAGGAAAACTGTTTTTT
CDR3aa: CASSPDRVGKLFF

len: 13
j_gene: TRBJ2-7
d_gene: NA
abundance: NA
v_gene: TRBV6-1
CDR3nt: TGTGCCACCCCCTGCGGCGGGGTCCACGAGCAGTACTTC
CDR3aa: CATPCGGVHEQYF

len: 13
j_gene: TRBJ2-5
d_gene: NA
abundance: NA
v_gene: TRBV27
CDR3nt: TGTGCCAGCGGTGGGAGGTCGCAAGAGACCCAGTACTTC
CDR3aa: CASGGRSQETQYF

len: 16
j_gene: TRBJ2-2
d_gene: TRBD2
abundance: NA
v_gene: TRBV5-1
CDR3nt: TGCGCCAGCAGCGAGGGACTAGCGGCGAACACCGGGGAGCTGTTTTTT
CDR3aa: CASSEGLAANTGELFF

len: 14
j_gene: TRBJ1-1
d_gene: NA
abundance: NA
v_gene: TRBV2
CDR3nt: TGTGCCAGCAGTGCCTTGACAGTGAACACTGAAGCTTTCTTT
CDR3aa: CASSALTVNTEAFF

len: 16
j_gene: TRBJ2-2
d_gene: TRBD1
abundance: NA
v_gene: TRBV7-2
CDR3nt: TGTGCCAGCAGCTCTCGGACAGGGACGAACACCGGGGAGCTGTTTTTT
CDR3aa: CASSSRTGTNTGELFF

len: 15
j_gene: TRBJ2-2
d_gene: NA
abundance: once
v_gene: TRBV18
CDR3nt: TGTGCCAGCTCACAACAGGGTTTCGAAACCGGGGAGCTGTTTTTT
CDR3aa: CASSQQGFETGELFF

len: 14
j_gene: TRBJ2-5
d_gene: NA
abundance: NA
v_gene: TRBV25-1
CDR3nt: TGTGCCAGCAGTACAGGGCCCTTCCAAGAGACCCAGTACTTC
CDR3aa: CASSTGPFQETQYF

len: 16
j_gene: TRBJ2-7
d_gene: TRBD1
abundance: NA
v_gene: TRBV12-5
CDR3nt: TGTGCTAGTGGTTCCAACCCCGCGACAGGGGGGTACGAGCAGTACTTC
CDR3aa: CASGSNPATGGYEQYF

len: 13
j_gene: TRBJ2-5
d_gene: NA
abundance: NA
v_gene: TRBV5-1
CDR3nt: TGCGCCAGCAGCCCGGACCCTCAAGAGACCCAGTACTTC
CDR3aa: CASSPDPQETQYF

len: 14
j_gene: TRBJ2-3
d_gene: NA
abundance: NA
v_gene: TRBV7-6
CDR3nt: TGTGCCAGCAGCTTAGCTCCGGCCACAGATACGCAGTATTTT
CDR3aa: CASSLAPATDTQYF

len: 14
j_gene: TRBJ2-3
d_gene: TRBD2
abundance: NA
v_gene: TRBV5-1
CDR3nt: TGCGCCAGCAGCTTGGGTCTAGCGGGAGATACGCAGTATTTT
CDR3aa: CASSLGLAGDTQYF

len: 15
j_gene: TRBJ2-7
d_gene: NA
abundance: NA
v_gene: TRBV18
CDR3nt: TGTGCCAGCTCACCAGGCCAGGGGCGATCCTACGAGCAGTACTTC
CDR3aa: CASSPGQGRSYEQYF

len: 17
j_gene: TRBJ2-7
d_gene: TRBD1
abundance: NA
v_gene: TRBV2
CDR3nt: TGTGCCAGCAGTGAAACGGCCCCGGGACAGGGGGCTAGGGAGCAGTACTTC
CDR3aa: CASSETAPGQGAREQYF

len: 15
j_gene: TRBJ1-2
d_gene: NA
abundance: NA
v_gene: TRBV7-2
CDR3nt: TGTGCCAGCAGCTTAGTGGGGGGCGGCCCCCATGGCTACACCTTC
CDR3aa: CASSLVGGGPHGYTF

len: 8
j_gene: TRBJ2-7
d_gene: NA
abundance: few
v_gene: TRBV21-1
CDR3nt: TGTGCCACCGGCGAGCAGTACTTC
CDR3aa: CATGEQYF

len: 14
j_gene: TRBJ1-2
d_gene: NA
abundance: NA
v_gene: TRBV11-2
CDR3nt: TGTGCCAGCAGCCCCCTTTGGGACCTCTATGGCTACACCTTC
CDR3aa: CASSPLWDLYGYTF

len: 13
j_gene: TRBJ2-3
d_gene: NA
abundance: NA
v_gene: TRBV5-4
CDR3nt: TGTGCCAGCAGCTTGCGCCCGACAGATACGCAGTATTTT
CDR3aa: CASSLRPTDTQYF

len: 15
j_gene: TRBJ2-3
d_gene: NA
abundance: NA
v_gene: TRBV2
CDR3nt: TGTGCCAGCAGTTTTGGGGGGCTAAGTGCAGATACGCAGTATTTT
CDR3aa: CASSFGGLSADTQYF

len: 15
j_gene: TRBJ2-1
d_gene: NA
abundance: NA
v_gene: TRBV6-1
CDR3nt: TGTGCCAGCAATACCGGGACTGGTGTGGTCAATGAGCAGTTCTTC
CDR3aa: CASNTGTGVVNEQFF

len: 15
j_gene: TRBJ2-7
d_gene: TRBD1
abundance: NA
v_gene: TRBV9
CDR3nt: TGTGCCAGCAGCTCCGGGACAGGGGGCTACTACGAGCAGTACTTC
CDR3aa: CASSSGTGGYYEQYF

len: 17
j_gene: TRBJ2-3
d_gene: TRBD2
abundance: few
v_gene: TRBV9
CDR3nt: TGTGCCAGCAGCGTAGCTTCGGGGGGACTCCTCACAGATACGCAGTATTTT
CDR3aa: CASSVASGGLLTDTQYF

len: 14
j_gene: TRBJ1-5
d_gene: NA
abundance: NA
v_gene: TRBV6-1
CDR3nt: TGTGCCAGCAGTGAAGTAGGGGTAAATCAGCCCCAGCATTTT
CDR3aa: CASSEVGVNQPQHF

len: 14
j_gene: TRBJ2-7
d_gene: NA
abundance: NA
v_gene: TRBV15
CDR3nt: TGTGCCACCAGCTCATACAAGACAGACGTAAGGCAGTACTTC
CDR3aa: CATSSYKTDVRQYF

len: 14
j_gene: TRBJ2-7
d_gene: NA
abundance: NA
v_gene: TRBV28
CDR3nt: TGTGCCAGCAGTTTATTTAGGGATTTATACGAGCAGTACTTC
CDR3aa: CASSLFRDLYEQYF

len: 15
j_gene: TRBJ1-3
d_gene: NA
abundance: NA
v_gene: TRBV6-5
CDR3nt: TGTGCCAGCAGTTACGGGGGAGGCTCTGGAAACACCATATATTTT
CDR3aa: CASSYGGGSGNTIYF

len: 15
j_gene: TRBJ2-1
d_gene: TRBD1
abundance: NA
v_gene: TRBV5-1
CDR3nt: TGCGCCAGCAGCTTGGGCGAGGGGGCTCACAATGAGCAGTTCTTC
CDR3aa: CASSLGEGAHNEQFF

len: 14
j_gene: TRBJ1-1
d_gene: NA
abundance: NA
v_gene: TRBV19
CDR3nt: TGTGCCAGTATCTCAGGTGGAGGGATGTCTGAAGCTTTCTTT
CDR3aa: CASISGGGMSEAFF

len: 15
j_gene: TRBJ2-1
d_gene: TRBD1
abundance: once
v_gene: TRBV5-1
CDR3nt: TGCGCCAGCAGCAGGACAGGGACAACCTACAATGAGCAGTTCTTC
CDR3aa: CASSRTGTTYNEQFF

len: 17
j_gene: TRBJ2-4
d_gene: NA
abundance: NA
v_gene: TRBV7-9
CDR3nt: TGTGCCAGCAGCTTCGGCGGGACGGGACCCGGGAAAAACATTCAGTACTTC
CDR3aa: CASSFGGTGPGKNIQYF

len: 15
j_gene: TRBJ2-7
d_gene: TRBD1
abundance: NA
v_gene: TRBV2
CDR3nt: TGTGCCAGCAGCCGAGTCGGGACAGGAGCCTACGAGCAGTACTTC
CDR3aa: CASSRVGTGAYEQYF

len: 15
j_gene: TRBJ2-3
d_gene: TRBD1
abundance: NA
v_gene: TRBV9
CDR3nt: TGTGCCAGCAGCGTAGATCAGGGGGCTTTAGATACGCAGTATTTT
CDR3aa: CASSVDQGALDTQYF

len: 15
j_gene: TRBJ2-1
d_gene: NA
abundance: NA
v_gene: TRBV10-3
CDR3nt: TGTGCCATCAGTGTTAGCGGCTCATCCTACAATGAGCAGTTCTTC
CDR3aa: CAISVSGSSYNEQFF

len: 13
j_gene: TRBJ1-2
d_gene: NA
abundance: NA
v_gene: TRBV5-6
CDR3nt: TGTGCCAGCAGCTCGCTAGGAACATATGGCTACACCTTC
CDR3aa: CASSSLGTYGYTF